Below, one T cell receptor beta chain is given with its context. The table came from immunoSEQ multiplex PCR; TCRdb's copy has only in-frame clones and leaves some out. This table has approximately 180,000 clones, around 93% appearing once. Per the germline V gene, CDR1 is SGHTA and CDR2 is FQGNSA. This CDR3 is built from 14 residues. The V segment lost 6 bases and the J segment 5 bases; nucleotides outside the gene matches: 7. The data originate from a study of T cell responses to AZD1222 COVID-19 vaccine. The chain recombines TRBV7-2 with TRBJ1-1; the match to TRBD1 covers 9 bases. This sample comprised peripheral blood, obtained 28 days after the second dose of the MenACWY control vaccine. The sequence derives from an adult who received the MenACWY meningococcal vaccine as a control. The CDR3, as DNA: TGTGCCAGCAGGACCACAGGGGGCAGGACTGAAGCTTTCTTT. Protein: CASRTTGGRTEAFF.